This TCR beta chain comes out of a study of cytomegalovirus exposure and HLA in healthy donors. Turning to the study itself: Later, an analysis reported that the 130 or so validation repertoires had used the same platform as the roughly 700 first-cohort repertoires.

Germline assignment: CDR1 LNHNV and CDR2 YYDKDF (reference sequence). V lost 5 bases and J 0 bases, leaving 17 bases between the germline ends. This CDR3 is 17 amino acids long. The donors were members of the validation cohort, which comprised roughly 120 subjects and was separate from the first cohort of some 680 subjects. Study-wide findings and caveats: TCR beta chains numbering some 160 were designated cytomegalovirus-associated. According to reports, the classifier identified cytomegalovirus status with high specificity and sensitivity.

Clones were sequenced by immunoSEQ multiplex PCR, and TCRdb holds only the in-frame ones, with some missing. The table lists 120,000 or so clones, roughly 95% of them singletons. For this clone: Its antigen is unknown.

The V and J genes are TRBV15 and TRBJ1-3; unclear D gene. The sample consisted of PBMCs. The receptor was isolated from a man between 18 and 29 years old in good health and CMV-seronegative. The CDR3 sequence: CATSSRLDLNSGNTIYF. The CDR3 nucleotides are TGTGCCACCAGCTCACGATTGGACTTAAACTCTGGAAACACCATATATTTT.